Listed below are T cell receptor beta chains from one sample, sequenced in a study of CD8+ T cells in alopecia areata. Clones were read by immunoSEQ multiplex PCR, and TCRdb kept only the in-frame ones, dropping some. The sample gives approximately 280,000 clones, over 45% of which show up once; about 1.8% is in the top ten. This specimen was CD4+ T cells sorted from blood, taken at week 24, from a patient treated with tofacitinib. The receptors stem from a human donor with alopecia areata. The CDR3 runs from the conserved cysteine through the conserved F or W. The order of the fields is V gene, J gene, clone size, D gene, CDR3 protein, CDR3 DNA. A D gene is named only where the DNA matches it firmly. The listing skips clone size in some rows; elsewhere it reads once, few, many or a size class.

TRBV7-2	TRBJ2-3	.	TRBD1	CASSLGARGQSDTQYF	TGTGCCAGCAGCTTAGGGGCCAGGGGGCAGTCAGATACGCAGTATTTT
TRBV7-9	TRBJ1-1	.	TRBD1	CATFGQANTEAFF	TGTGCCACCTTCGGACAGGCCAACACTGAAGCTTTCTTT
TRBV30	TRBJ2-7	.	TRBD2	CAWNTRGDEQYF	TGTGCCTGGAACACTCGGGGGGACGAGCAGTACTTC
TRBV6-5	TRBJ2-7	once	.	CASTNPGTSYEQYF	TGTGCCAGCACCAACCCCGGGACTTCTTACGAGCAGTACTTC
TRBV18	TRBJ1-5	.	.	CASSPAKPDSNQPQHF	TGTGCCAGCTCACCCGCGAAACCGGATAGCAATCAGCCCCAGCATTTT
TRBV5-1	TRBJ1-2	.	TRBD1	CASSLRQGREGYTF	TGCGCCAGCAGCCTGCGACAGGGGAGAGAAGGCTACACCTTC
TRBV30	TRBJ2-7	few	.	CASSGAAQQYF	TGTGCCAGTTCCGGCGCGGCGCAGCAGTACTTC
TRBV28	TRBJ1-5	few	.	CATLGGNQPQHF	TGTGCCACGCTCGGGGGCAATCAGCCCCAGCATTTT
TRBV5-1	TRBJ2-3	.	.	CASSLEDGSDTQYF	TGCGCCAGCAGCTTGGAGGACGGATCAGATACGCAGTATTTT
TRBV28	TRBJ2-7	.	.	CASSPTRQRLYSYEQYF	TGTGCCAGCAGTCCAACCCGACAGAGACTTTACTCCTACGAGCAGTACTTC
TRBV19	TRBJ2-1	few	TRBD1	CASGDSYNEQFF	TGTGCCAGCGGGGACAGCTACAATGAGCAGTTCTTC
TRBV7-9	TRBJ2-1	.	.	CASSLGLGRAVYNEQFF	TGTGCCAGCAGCTTAGGCCTAGGAAGGGCTGTCTACAATGAGCAGTTCTTC
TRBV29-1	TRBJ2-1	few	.	CSVVSLSYNEQFF	TGCAGCGTTGTTAGCCTCTCCTACAATGAGCAGTTCTTC
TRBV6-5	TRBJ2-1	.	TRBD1	CASTGPGTGTMRKFF	TGTGCCAGCACCGGACCCGGGACAGGGACAATGAGGAAGTTCTTC
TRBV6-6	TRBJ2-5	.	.	CAISESGVGTQYF	TGTGCCATCAGTGAGTCTGGTGTGGGGACCCAGTACTTC
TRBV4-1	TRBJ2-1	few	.	CASSQPTRGNEQFF	TGCGCCAGCAGCCAACCAACAAGGGGGAATGAGCAGTTCTTC